What follows are 28 T cell receptor beta chains derived from one specimen sequenced in a study of shared clonotypes between healthy human individuals. Assay used: immunoSEQ multiplex PCR; TCRdb lists only in-frame clones, some missing. Among about 2 million clones listed, roughly 94% were seen once. Sequencing used naive CD4+ T cells sorted from blood. The subset was: CD45RA+ positively selected. Source of these receptors: a man aged 18 to 30 in good health.

The V and J genes are TRBV6-1 and TRBJ1-1; tentatively, D is TRBD1 (5 bases). V was trimmed by 2 bases and J by 11 bases, leaving 15 bases between them. From germline, CDR1 is MNHNS and CDR2 SASEGT. The CDR3 spans 13 residues. CDR3 DNA: TGTGCCAGCAGTGAACCCCCTACAGGAGATGCTTTCTTT. Translated: CASSEPPTGDAFF.

The chain recombines TRBV7-8 with TRBJ1-4; 8 bases fit TRBD1. The CDR3 loop spans 16 amino acids. Germline V lookup: CDR1 SGHVS, CDR2 FQNEAQ. J was trimmed by 7 bases and V by 1 base; bases with no gene match: 8. Written as DNA, the CDR3 is TGTGCCAGCAGCTTAGTTTTTGGACAGGGAGGTGAAAAACTGTTTTTT. Its protein product is CASSLVFGQGGEKLFF.

The chain is built from TRBV19 and TRBJ2-1; the match to TRBD2 covers 7 bases. Trimming removed 5 bases from V and 8 bases from J; junction bases left unmatched: 6. The CDR3 sequence is 13 residues long. Germline V gene sequence: CDR1 LNHDA, CDR2 SQIVND (reference sequence). This chain's CDR3 is CASSQGLEYEQFF. Written as DNA, the CDR3 is TGTGCCAGTAGTCAAGGACTAGAGTATGAGCAGTTCTTC.

The rearrangement links TRBV7-2 to TRBJ1-6; D not certain. Germline-derived CDR1 and CDR2 are SGHTA and FQGNSA. This CDR3 is 14 amino acids long. Trimming took 1 base from V and 10 from J, leaving 11 bases between them. The CDR3 bases are TGTGCCAGCAGCTTAGGAGGACGAAACTCACCCCTCCACTTT. This translates into CASSLGGRNSPLHF.

Details on this clone: Other DNA sequences in this sample translate to the same CDR3. The V call is TRBV7-9, the J call TRBJ1-3; a weak D match, TRBD1 (6 bases). The germline gives CDR1 SEHNR, CDR2 FQNEAQ (reference sequence). The CDR3 contains 16 residues. V lost 1 base, J lost 1 base, and 11 bases lay in between. CDR3 nucleotides: TGTGCCAGCAGCTTAGGAGGGGGTTCTTCTGGAAACACCATATATTTT. Translation gives CASSLGGGSSGNTIYF.

In the case of this clone: Other DNA sequences of this sample code for an identical CDR3. J is TRBJ2-3 and V is TRBV5-1; 12 nucleotides agree with TRBD2. CDR1 and CDR2 from the germline V gene are SGHRS and YFSETQ. The junction had 3 bases not matched to a gene; V was cut back by 2 bases and J by 2 bases. This CDR3 contains 16 residues. The CDR3 coding sequence is TGCGCCAGCAGCTTTCGGACTAGCGGGACCACAGATACGCAGTATTTT. Protein sequence: CASSFRTSGTTDTQYF.

This chain links TRBV7-9 with TRBJ1-2; D not certain. The CDR3 is 14 amino acids. V lost 3 bases, J lost 3 bases, and 11 bases lay in between. Per the germline V gene, CDR1 is SEHNR and CDR2 is FQNEAQ (reference sequence). As DNA, the CDR3 is TGTGCCAGCAGCTTTCTGGGTAGTGACTATGGCTACACCTTC. Its protein product is CASSFLGSDYGYTF.

Points on this clone: Different DNA sequences within this sample yield the same CDR3. The rearrangement joins TRBV2 to TRBJ2-3; 11 bases are a match to TRBD2. With 4 bases clipped from V and 1 base from J, the junction kept 4 bases outside the gene matches. The germline V gene encodes CDR1 SNHLY and CDR2 FYNNEI. The CDR3 extends over 16 amino acids. The CDR3 region has the DNA TGTGCCAGCAGTGCCCTAGCGGGGGGCGGCACAGATACGCAGTATTTT. Translating it yields CASSALAGGGTDTQYF.

This chain links TRBV18 with TRBJ2-5; weak D call: TRBD2 (6 bases). The germline V and J ends were trimmed by 0 bases and 2 bases, with 10 bases remaining between them. This CDR3 has 15 amino acids. Germline V lookup: CDR1 KGHSH, CDR2 LQKENI. This CDR3 is CASSPPRREQETQYF. The CDR3 nucleotides read TGTGCCAGCTCACCACCACGACGGGAGCAAGAGACCCAGTACTTC.

The chain is built from TRBV5-4 and TRBJ2-7; unclear D gene. CDR1 is SGHNT, CDR2 YYREEE, per germline (reference sequence). Trimming left V 3 bases short and J 7 bases short, with 14 bases between. The CDR3 covers 13 residues. DNA of the CDR3: TGTGCCAGCAGCTCAGGTTGGGGTAAAGAGCAGTACTTC. It yields the protein CASSSGWGKEQYF.

A note on this clone: This CDR3 is also generated by other DNA sequences in the sample. The V gene is TRBV5-1, the J gene TRBJ2-2, with 7 bases identical to TRBD1. With 0 bases clipped from V and 2 bases from J, the junction kept 1 base outside the gene matches. This CDR3 is built from 15 residues. CDR1 is SGHRS, CDR2 YFSETQ, per germline. The CDR3 DNA follows: TGCGCCAGCAGCTTGGAGGGGGCTAACACCGGGGAGCTGTTTTTT. It is translated as CASSLEGANTGELFF.

This sequence joins TRBV5-1 and TRBJ2-2, with a tentative D call TRBD2 (5 bases). The V gene lost 4 bases and the J gene lost 0 bases, with 16 bases spanning the gap. This CDR3 contains 17 residues. The germline CDR1 and CDR2 sequences are SGHRS and YFSETQ. The DNA for the CDR3 is TGCGCCAGCAGCCCAAGGGCGGGCGGTTCGAACACCGGGGAGCTGTTTTTT. Protein: CASSPRAGGSNTGELFF.

V and J are TRBV7-9 and TRBJ2-7; 10 nucleotides align to TRBD2. Germline values: CDR1 SEHNR, CDR2 FQNEAQ (reference sequence). CDR3 size: 13 residues. The trim removed 3 bases at V and 4 bases at J, leaving 0 bases unmatched. The CDR3 nucleotides are TGTGCCAGCAGCTTTAGCGGGGGGTACGAGCAGTACTTC. Protein sequence: CASSFSGGYEQYF.

The genes are TRBV10-3 and TRBJ2-5, with 15 bases matching TRBD2. CDR1 and CDR2 (germline): ENHRY, SYGVKD. The CDR3 has 22 amino acids. V lost 2 bases to trimming and J lost 4 bases; unmatched junction nucleotides: 20. The CDR3 DNA is TGTGCCATCAGTGAGGCCCCCCTTGGACTAGCGGGAGGGCCGGGGAGGAGAGAGACCCAGTACTTC. This codes for CAISEAPLGLAGGPGRRETQYF.

V gene TRBV5-6 combines with J gene TRBJ1-3, with TRBD1 as a possible D gene (5 bases). The V end lost 6 bases, the J end lost 0 bases, and 19 bases lay between the germline ends. Per germline, CDR1 SGHDT and CDR2 YYEEEE. The CDR3 totals 17 residues. The chain's CDR3 is CASTNFFDSHSGNTIYF. As DNA, the CDR3 is TGTGCCAGCACCAATTTTTTCGACAGTCACTCTGGAAACACCATATATTTT.

The chain employs TRBV27 and TRBJ2-7, with TRBD1 matching 7 bases. Per the germline V gene, CDR1 is MNHEY and CDR2 is SMNVEV (reference sequence). With 6 bases clipped from V and 4 bases from J, the junction kept 6 bases outside the gene matches. The CDR3 sequence is 13 residues long. In nucleotides, the CDR3 is TGTGCCAGCAGCCTCAGGGGGAAGTACGAGCAGTACTTC. Protein: CASSLRGKYEQYF.

V gene TRBV5-1 combines with J gene TRBJ2-5; either TRBD1 or TRBD2 may supply D (5 bases each). Looked up from germline, CDR1 is SGHRS and CDR2 is YFSETQ. This CDR3 comprises 13 residues. V lost 5 bases to trimming and J lost 5 bases, with 13 bases between them. CDR3 bases: TGCGCCAGCAGTCCCGAGGGGTGGGAGACCCAGTACTTC. Translated: CASSPEGWETQYF. The variable domain in full, with the rest retrieved from reference TRBV5-1 and TRBJ2-5, is KAGVTQTPRYLIKTRGQQVTLSCSPISGHRSVSWYQQTPGQGLQFLFEYFSETQRNKGNFPGRFSGRQFSNSRSEMNVSTLELGDSALYLCASSPEGWETQYFGPGTRLLVL.

On this clone itself: The sample carries other DNA sequences with the same CDR3. The V call is TRBV7-3, the J call TRBJ1-1; TRBD1 might be the D (6 bases). This CDR3 is built from 14 residues. Germline-derived CDR1 and CDR2 are SGHTA and FQGTGA. The ends were cut back, 4 bases at V and 1 base at J, with 10 bases in the middle. The CDR3 is CASSSQGPNTEAFF. In DNA, the CDR3 is TGTGCCAGCAGCTCACAGGGCCCGAACACTGAAGCTTTCTTT.

CDR3 sequence: CASSNVVLTF. The CDR3, as DNA: TGTGCCAGCAGTAACGTAGTCCTGACTTTC. V gene TRBV6-6 combines with J gene TRBJ2-6, with D unclear. Germline-derived CDR1 and CDR2 are MNHNY and SVGAGI (reference sequence). The CDR3 extends over 10 amino acids. Trimming pared 5 bases from V and 13 bases from J, leaving 6 bases between.

This clone was counted between two and nine times. V usage is TRBV19 and J usage is TRBJ1-5, with TRBD1 matching 7 bases. The CDR3 covers 15 residues. Germline V gives CDR1 LNHDA, CDR2 SQIVND (reference sequence). V shed 3 bases and J 9 bases; nucleotides not matched to a gene: 11. The chain's CDR3 is CASSMDRKPGGPQHF. In nucleotides, the CDR3 is TGTGCCAGTAGTATGGATCGCAAGCCAGGGGGGCCCCAGCATTTT.

The chain links TRBV11-2 to TRBJ2-7, with TRBD2 identical over 8 bases. CDR1 is SGHAT and CDR2 is FQNNGV in the germline V gene. V lost 1 base to trimming and J lost 6 bases; unmatched junction nucleotides: 5. This CDR3 has 14 residues. The CDR3 coding sequence is TGTGCCAGCAGCTTAGTCCGGGGGGGACGCGAGCAGTACTTC. This sequence encodes CASSLVRGGREQYF.

V is TRBV5-1 and J is TRBJ2-5; D gene uncertain. The germline V and J ends were trimmed by 4 bases and 3 bases, with 10 bases remaining between them. CDR3 length equals 13 residues. Germline CDR1 reads SGHRS; CDR2 reads YFSETQ. CDR3 coding DNA: TGCGCCAGCAGCGACGACATAAAAGAGACCCAGTACTTC. It codes for CASSDDIKETQYF.

This chain uses TRBV7-2 with TRBJ1-6; D is unclear. This CDR3 contains 15 residues. The germline V gene has CDR1 SGHTA and CDR2 FQGNSA. The V end was cut by 2 bases, the J end by 10 bases, with 15 bases between. The CDR3 DNA reads TGTGCCAGCAGCTTATCCGGGAATGTGATGTCACCCCTCCACTTT. This translates into CASSLSGNVMSPLHF. The whole variable domain, remainder taken from reference TRBV7-2 and TRBJ1-6, is GAGVSQSPSNKVTEKGKDVELRCDPISGHTALYWYRQSLGQGLEFLIYFQGNSAPDKSGLPSDRFSAERTGGSVSTLTIQRTQQEDSAVYLCASSLSGNVMSPLHFGNGTRLTVT.

This chain's CDR3 is CASSLVQGPTRDTQYF. The CDR3 coding sequence is TGTGCCAGCAGCTTGGTACAGGGCCCCACGAGGGATACGCAGTATTTT. The V and J genes are TRBV5-6 and TRBJ2-3, with D possibly being TRBD1 (6 bases). With 0 bases removed from V and 6 bases from J, the gap between germline ends came to 17 bases. The CDR3 loop spans 16 amino acids. Per germline, CDR1 SGHDT and CDR2 YYEEEE.

This chain joins TRBV7-8 and TRBJ1-6; the match to TRBD1 covers 7 bases. The J segment lost 10 bases and the V segment lost 1 base, leaving 7 bases of the junction unmatched. Per germline, CDR1 SGHVS and CDR2 FQNEAQ. The CDR3 length is 15 residues. The CDR3 DNA reads TGTGCCAGCAGCTTAGTAATCACAGGGGCATCACCCCTCCACTTT. Its protein product is CASSLVITGASPLHF.

V gene TRBV4-2 combines with J gene TRBJ2-7, with 13 bases matching TRBD2. There are 17 residues in the CDR3. V was clipped by 3 bases and J by 2 bases; unmatched bases: 7. The germline gives CDR1 LGHNA, CDR2 YNFKEQ. CDR3 in amino acids: CASSQSLGLAGAYEQYF. The CDR3 nucleotides are TGTGCCAGCAGCCAGAGCCTTGGACTAGCGGGGGCCTACGAGCAGTACTTC.

This chain links TRBV7-2 with TRBJ1-6; no definite D call. CDR1 and CDR2 (germline): SGHTA, FQGNSA. The V gene lost 6 bases and the J gene lost 10 bases, with 22 bases spanning the gap. The length of the CDR3 is 16 residues. The CDR3 protein is CASSSTETLPGSPLHF. The CDR3 DNA sequence: TGTGCCAGCAGTTCAACAGAGACCCTCCCAGGCTCACCCCTCCACTTT.

CDR3 nucleotides: TGCGCCAGCAACCTTATGGTTAGCACAGATACGCAGTATTTT. Its translation is CASNLMVSTDTQYF. J is TRBJ2-3 and V is TRBV5-1; no reliable D call. The CDR3 has 14 amino acids. Trimming stripped 6 bases from V and 0 bases from J, with 11 bases between. The germline V gene has CDR1 SGHRS and CDR2 YFSETQ.